This T cell receptor (beta chain) was sequenced during a study of cytomegalovirus exposure and HLA in healthy donors (TCRdb year 2017). For the study in its entirety: According to an earlier analysis of a few hundred of the donors, 200 million or so T cells yielded approximately 120 million unique TCR beta sequences and approximately 280 Gb of sequence data. An early release that covered more than 550 HLA-typed donors contained approximately 290 gigabases of sequencing data and tens of millions of unique TCR sequences. The genetic ancestry cluster associated with self-reported Caucasian donors included 81% of the approximately 410 genotyped donors. The aim of the study was to test whether cataloging public T cell receptors could identify signatures of past pathogen exposure. Using immunosequencing, the study profiled T cell repertoires from roughly 650 subjects and related those repertoires to cytomegalovirus serostatus. In addition to the first cohort of hundreds of subjects, a separate validation cohort of 100 to 150 different subjects was used. High-throughput TCR immunosequencing, statistical association of individual TCRs with disease status, and machine learning were combined to predict cytomegalovirus infection status. To study patterns of TCR occurrence, a later analysis re-analyzed previously published TCR beta repertoires from 666 donors and added high-resolution HLA genotyping. Rather than drawing on any new phenotypic data, the later analysis identified candidate immune exposures from TCR beta sequences and the way those sequences occurred across donors. An earlier analysis of 450 to 750 of the donors used high-throughput TCR beta sequencing to judge whether each TCR beta V gene segment behaved as functional or pseudogenic. Donor age, sex, ethnicity and CMV serostatus were compiled together with the repertoire data. A later genetic analysis took genome-wide SNP genotypes for about three fifths of the 666 donors and used that subset as a discovery cohort. Every discovery cohort repertoire had been produced on one sequencing platform. Both class I and class II loci were covered by HLA typing, at four-digit resolution. The number of typed donors differed by locus: about 620-640 for A, B, C, DRB1 and DQB1; approximately 540 for DQA1; 606 for DPA1; and about 470 for DPB1. Because of strong linkage in the cohort, five DR-DQ haplotypes were treated as single units for association and clustering. Across 398 genotyped donors of the cohort, an average of about 240,000 unique TCR beta nucleotide sequences per donor were sequenced, and 15% to 20% of those sequences were non-productive. The full study reports these points: The classifier was reported to diagnose cytomegalovirus status with high specificity and sensitivity in both the original and validation cohorts. According to a later genetic analysis, donors in an Asian-associated ancestry cluster had fewer N-insertions in productive TCRs than the roughly 670-donor mean. An association between a missense DCLRE1C variant and V-gene and J-gene trimming of TCR beta chains was found in a later genetic analysis and replicated in an independent cohort. Because some donors lacked HLA typing at each locus, the association tests relied only on the typed subset. A later analysis found that HLA-associated TCR beta chains were more clonally expanded and had lower generation probabilities than equally common non-associated chains. Over 15 rarely observed V segments, including chromosome 9 orphons, were excluded from the earlier analysis of several hundred of the donors because counts were too low. At a false discovery rate of 0.05, a later analysis linked about 17,000 TCR beta sequences to specific HLA alleles. The only immune exposure information available for the cohort was CMV serostatus. According to a later analysis, parvovirus B19, influenza, CMV and Epstein-Barr virus appeared linked to several top co-occurrence clusters. A further reported finding was that TCR beta sequences accurately predicted the HLA-A and HLA-B alleles for most subjects in the first cohort. Assigning TCR associations to individual alleles was difficult when HLA alleles, especially DR and DQ, strongly co-occurred. Correlated functional status among segregating V segments might reflect linkage disequilibrium, but an unknown experimental factor could not be ruled out. The study listed approximately 160 TCR beta chains as associated with cytomegalovirus. Broadly in line with IMGT annotations, most TCR beta V segments showed up in productive rearrangements about 87% or about 30% of the time in an earlier analysis of under 700 of the donors. In a later analysis, the rate of TCR association differed among HLA loci, with DRB1 alleles having the most associated TCRs and HLA-C alleles having the fewest. Because the 87-base-pair reads could not distinguish some IMGT-functional V segments, including TRBV6-2 and TRBV6-3, those segments were excluded. Roughly uniform sequencing depth across donors was assumed in presence/absence analyses, although this assumption may not hold. According to the authors, the approach could potentially be generalized to other disease states and immunological phenotypes. While some public TCRs were present in many individuals, most TCR sequences turned up only very rarely across donors. Most CMV-associated TCR beta chains appeared to be HLA-restricted in a later analysis, and the HLA associations seemed to be driven largely by CMV exposure. This cohort had only TCR beta chains sequenced, and the lack of alpha or paired-chain data limited which features could be detected. In vitro tests confirmed that a few of the cytomegalovirus-associated TCR beta chains recognize cytomegalovirus antigens. The sequencing pipeline was judged likely to have produced a cluster of highly shared sequence variants as a technical artifact.

On this clone: Its antigen is still unknown. The input lacks base qualities; no much larger clone sits a single base away.

The cohort consisted of some 730 healthy bone marrow donors. At the time of sampling, every cohort member was nominally healthy, though immune exposures that went unrecorded were likely present. The donor was CMV seronegative and was included in the group of 352 seronegative cohort members. Each donor provided a peripheral blood sample, and peripheral blood mononuclear cells were used for TCR beta sequencing. The Qiagen DNeasy Blood Extraction Kit was used to extract genomic DNA from the blood cell samples. Library preparation employed the immunoSEQ multiplex PCR assay. For the multiplex PCR, a mixture combining 60 forward primers for TCR Vbeta segments and 13 reverse primers for TCR Jbeta segments was used. Amplification of the CDR3 region of rearranged TCR beta genes was performed with a multiplex PCR assay on genomic DNA. The amplified TCR beta libraries were sequenced on the Illumina HiSeq System as 87-base-pair reads. Processing in the source paper ran as follows. Across the 600 to 700 repertoires, a later analysis counted approximately 75 million unique TCR beta chains, approximately 12 million of which were shared by at least two donors. To remove PCR and sequencing errors, raw reads were error-corrected and collapsed into unique sequences using a nearest-neighbor algorithm that merged closely related sequences. CDR3 sequences were aligned to IMGT reference sequences to assign V, D and J gene segments. For a sequence to be retained, a match of at least six nucleotides to both a V gene segment and a J gene segment was required. Rearrangements were classified as productive when the CDR3 lacked stop codons and remained in frame with V and J, and all other rearrangements were classified as non-productive. CDR3 was defined by IMGT convention, running from the second conserved V-encoded cysteine to the conserved J-encoded phenylalanine. The earlier analysis of about 610 of the donors excluded sequences that lacked an unambiguous match to a single V gene segment. In an earlier analysis of about 590 of the donors, a V segment was called functional when productive rearrangements were above 56.7%, and segregating when the standard deviation between donors exceeded 5%. To diagnose cytomegalovirus status from the catalog of TCR beta chain sequences, a statistical classification framework was built. V and J gene assignment, in a later analysis, came from comparing TCR nucleotide sequences with IMGT/GENE-DB human TR gene sequences. Using the TCRdist pipeline, a later analysis assigned CDR3 sequences along with most-parsimonious VDJ recombination scenarios. In a later analysis, every TCR beta chain was defined by the combination of its CDR3 amino acid sequence and its V-gene family, and reads without a unique V-gene family were dropped. A later analysis removed 592 highly shared, low-generation-probability nucleotide sequences to deal with suspected cross-contamination and a sequencing artifact. For each public chain, a later analysis derived a clonal expansion index from normalized ranks of inferred template counts within each repertoire. In a later analysis, generation probabilities were computed using a VDJ recombination model fitted to out-of-frame rearrangements, and the results were checked against IGoR. In a later analysis, TCR-TCR, TCR-HLA and TCR-CMV co-occurrence was scored with hypergeometric tests, and a repertoire-size bias correction was applied to TCR pairs. In a later analysis, false discovery rates were estimated by permuting HLA or CMV assignments 20 times. In a later analysis, co-occurring TCRs were grouped using DBSCAN, and TCRdist sequence similarity was added for clustering within HLA-allele-positive subsets. Repertoires with fewer than 30,000 or more than 120,000 public chains were left out of co-occurrence clustering, as were several repertoires with anomalous nucleotide sharing. Imported from immuneACCESS, the table was reduced by TCRdb to in-frame sequences with V and J called. These copies leave out some clones; in studies compared against another copy, an unresolved V gene accounts for under half, and the cause of the remainder is not known. D and trimming were read from the DNA, whereas the V and J calls and clone size are those reported in that table. Within this sample are 160,000 or so clones, with roughly 73% of them counted one time only. The top ten constitute roughly 1.5% of the sample.

Inclusive of the bounding cysteine and phenylalanine, the CDR3 is 14 residues long. Only the CDR3 DNA stays, 42 bases, in frame from base 1. CDR1 SGHRS and CDR2 YFSETQ are derived from the germline V gene. V is reduced by 4 bases and J by 8 bases, leaving a spacing of 15 bases between them. This sequence was found in a young woman in good health and CMV-seronegative. The chain was built from TRBV5-1 and TRBJ1-4; no confident D gene assignment can be made. Sequencing input: PBMCs. The DNA sequence is given as TGCGCCAGCAGCCCTGACACCCCCAGGGAAAAACTGTTTTTT. This yields the protein CASSPDTPREKLFF. The entire variable domain, with the stretches around the CDR3 drawn from the reference TRBV5-1 and TRBJ1-4 proteins, is KAGVTQTPRYLIKTRGQQVTLSCSPISGHRSVSWYQQTPGQGLQFLFEYFSETQRNKGNFPGRFSGRQFSNSRSEMNVSTLELGDSALYLCASSPDTPREKLFFGSGTQLSVL.